The clone carrying this T cell receptor beta chain occurred a few times. Its antigen is still unknown. Of the isolated RNA, all was reverse transcribed, and so the sequenced material was expressed TCRB transcripts. Clones were read by immunoSEQ multiplex PCR, and TCRdb kept only the in-frame ones, dropping some. In the table there are fewer than 350,000 clones, 14% to 15% of which are singletons. This record belongs to a study of beta chain features in type 1 diabetes. Whole-study context: Healthy donors and patients showed comparable age, gender and cell yields.

Looked up from germline, CDR1 is SGHTA and CDR2 is FQGNSA. The CDR3 is 15 residues long. V was trimmed by 6 bases and J by 2 bases, leaving 17 bases between them. Study-wide results and caveats: Shorter TCRB CDR3s, moderately but significantly so, marked every one of the four CD4+ subsets in Type 1 diabetes patients. Whether HLA type influences TCRB rearrangement remained unresolved here.

The specimen was naive CD4+ T cells from blood. The TCR comes from a man between 18 and 29 years old with type 1 diabetes. The chain recombines TRBV7-2 with TRBJ2-7; D is perhaps TRBD2 (6 bases). CDR3 coding DNA: TGTGCCAGCAGTTCGCTCGGCGGGGCCACCTACGAGCAGTACTTC. Translated: CASSSLGGATYEQYF.